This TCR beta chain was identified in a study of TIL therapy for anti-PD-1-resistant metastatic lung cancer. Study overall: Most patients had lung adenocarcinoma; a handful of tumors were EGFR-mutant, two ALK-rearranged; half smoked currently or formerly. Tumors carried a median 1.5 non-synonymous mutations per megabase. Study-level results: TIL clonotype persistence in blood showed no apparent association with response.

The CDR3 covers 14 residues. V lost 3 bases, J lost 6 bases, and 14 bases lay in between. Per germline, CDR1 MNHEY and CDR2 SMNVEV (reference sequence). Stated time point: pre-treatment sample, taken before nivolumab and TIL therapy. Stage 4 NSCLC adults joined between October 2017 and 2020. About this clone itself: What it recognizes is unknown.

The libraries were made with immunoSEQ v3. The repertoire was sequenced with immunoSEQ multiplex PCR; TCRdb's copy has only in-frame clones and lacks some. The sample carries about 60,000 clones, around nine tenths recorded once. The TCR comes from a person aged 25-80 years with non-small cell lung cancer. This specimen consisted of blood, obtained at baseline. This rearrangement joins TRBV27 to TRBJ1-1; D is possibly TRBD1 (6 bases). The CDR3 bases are TGTGCCAGCAGTTTTATGGTACAGGGAGCTGAAGCTTTCTTT. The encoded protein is CASSFMVQGAEAFF.